Sequencing of this T cell receptor beta chain was carried out in a study of OX40 agonist ivuxolimab in advanced cancers. For the study in its entirety: The costimulatory receptor OX40 (CD134) was targeted by ivuxolimab, a fully human IgG2 agonistic monoclonal antibody. Intravenous ivuxolimab was administered to patients every 2 weeks at six dose levels: 0.01, 0.1, 0.3, 1.5, 3 and 10 mg/kg. Among the 52 dose-escalation patients, approximately 20 had hepatocellular carcinoma, roughly 15 melanoma, 9 renal cell carcinoma and 9 head and neck cancer. In the dose-escalation cohort, 70% to 85% of patients were male, and the mean age was roughly 56 years with a range of roughly 23 to 79. Prior anti-PD-1, anti-PD-L1 or anti-CTLA-4 therapy was permitted, and checkpoint inhibitors had been received by 30% to 40% of dose-escalation patients. Three dose-escalation patients achieved partial responses, one with hepatocellular carcinoma and two with cutaneous melanoma. Peripheral TCRbeta sequencing aimed to test whether ivuxolimab altered TCR sequence diversity and caused clonal T-cell expansion. The paper reports the monotherapy dose-escalation portion (N of about 47 patients) of the phase I ivuxolimab trial. Summary of the overall study and its limitations: In the 0.1-3.0 mg/kg groups, partial responders had among the lowest normalized peripheral clonal expansion, particularly in CD8+ T cells. The antigen specificity of the clonally expanded peripheral T cells was not determined. Low levels of normalized T-cell clonal expansion were also seen in some patients who did not respond. At doses of 0.1 to 3.0 mg/kg, clonal expansion of both CD4+ and CD8+ blood T cells was observed from baseline to week 6. After ivuxolimab, expanded clones were on average more numerous among CD8+ T cells than among CD4+ T cells.

The trial excluded patients who had a history of autoimmune disease or who were on systemic immunosuppression. In every dose cohort, peripheral blood was drawn for TCR sequencing at baseline, cycle 4 day 1, and cycle 7 day 1. The samples were drawn from a first-in-human, open-label, multicenter phase I dose-escalation trial of ivuxolimab. Adults with locally advanced or metastatic melanoma, renal cell, hepatocellular, or head and neck squamous cell carcinoma were enrolled in the trial. CD4+ and CD8+ T cells were sorted separately from peripheral blood before TCR sequencing. For sequencing of the TCRbeta CDR3 region, genomic DNA was extracted from the sorted cells. TCRbeta CDR3 regions were sequenced using the immunoSEQ Assay. TCRdb retrieved this table from immuneACCESS and kept in-frame rearrangements only. Not all clones are present; in checked studies, unresolved V genes account for under half, and no reason is known for the remainder. Present in this sample are 70,000 to 95,000 clones, roughly 91% of which were seen just once. Jointly, the top ten make up 10% to 15% of the sample.

The CDR3 has 15 amino acids, counting the end cysteine and phenylalanine. The sequence is cut down to CDR3 DNA, 45 bases in frame from base 1. The germline V gene (reference sequence) gives CDR1 as MNHEY and CDR2 as SMNVEV. V is pruned by 5 bases and J by 1 base, leaving 6 bases of the junction without a gene match. With respect to this clone: Its antigen is currently not known. Nothing much larger sits one base from this clone, and base qualities are not available.

The TCR comes from an adult with an advanced solid tumor such as melanoma, head and neck, liver or kidney cancer. The sequence is built from TRBV27 and TRBJ2-3, with 7 middle bases fitting TRBD2. The sample here was CD4+ or CD8+ T cells sorted from blood, taken in a trial of the OX40 agonist ivuxolimab. The DNA reads TGTGCCAGCAGTAGACCGGGGGGAGGCACAGATACGCAGTATTTT. Its amino acids are CASSRPGGGTDTQYF.